This T cell receptor (beta chain) emerged from a study of T-cell reconstitution after alpha-beta-depleted transplantation in children. Preparing the TCRbeta library involved the use of unique molecular identifiers. TCRdb independently ran MiXCR on the PCR reads; one entry per CDR3 protein. Of under 450,000 distinct CDR3 sequences listed, around 15% are singletons. The CDR3 covers 15 residues. Losses at the gene ends were 2 bases for V and 7 bases for J; bases not matched to a gene: 5. Study results and limitations: Several hundred expanded graft clones reportedly supplied alpha-beta T cells about two months after transplant. By one year post-transplant, T-cell counts and diversity largely arose from T cells that were newly produced.

This clonotype has only a few counts. Its antigen is currently unknown. This chain uses TRBV12-3 or TRBV12-4 with TRBJ1-6; 7 bases map to TRBD1. Sample: PBMCs, mostly from graft donor cells, taken 360 days after TCRalphabeta/CD19-depleted stem cell transplant. The source is a boy in the first two years of life who had a stem cell transplant for Wiskott-Aldrich syndrome, so the T cells may come from the graft donor. CDR3 DNA: TGTGCCAGCAGTTTACTTGGACAGGTCAATTCACCCCTCCACTTT. It yields the protein CASSLLGQVNSPLHF.